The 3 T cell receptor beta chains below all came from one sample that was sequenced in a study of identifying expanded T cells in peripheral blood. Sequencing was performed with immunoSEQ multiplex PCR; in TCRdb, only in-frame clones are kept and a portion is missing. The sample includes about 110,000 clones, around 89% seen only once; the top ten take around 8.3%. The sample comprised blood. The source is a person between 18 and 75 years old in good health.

The CDR3 coding sequence is TGTGCCTGGAGCAGGGAAACCTATAATTCACCCCTCCACTTT. Amino acids: CAWSRETYNSPLHF. This chain links TRBV30 with TRBJ1-6; tentative D call: TRBD1 (5 bases). The CDR3 is 14 residues long. The ends were cut back, 3 bases at V and 2 bases at J, with 8 bases in the middle. Germline lookup yields CDR1 GTSNPN and CDR2 SVGIG (reference sequence).

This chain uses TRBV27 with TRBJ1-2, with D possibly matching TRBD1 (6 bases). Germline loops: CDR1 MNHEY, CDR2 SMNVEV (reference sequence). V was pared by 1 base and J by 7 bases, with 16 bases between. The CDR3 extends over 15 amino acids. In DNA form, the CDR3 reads TGTGCCAGCAGTTTATTGGACAGTGCTGGCGCTGGCTACACCTTC. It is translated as CASSLLDSAGAGYTF.

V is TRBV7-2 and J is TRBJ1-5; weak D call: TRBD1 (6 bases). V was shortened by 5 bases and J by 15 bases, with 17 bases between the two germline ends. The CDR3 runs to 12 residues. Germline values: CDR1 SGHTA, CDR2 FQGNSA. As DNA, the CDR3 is TGTGCCAGCAGCAAAGAAACAGGGTCCCCGCATTTT. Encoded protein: CASSKETGSPHF. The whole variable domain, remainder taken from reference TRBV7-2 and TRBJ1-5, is GAGVSQSPSNKVTEKGKDVELRCDPISGHTALYWYRQSLGQGLEFLIYFQGNSAPDKSGLPSDRFSAERTGGSVSTLTIQRTQQEDSAVYLCASSKETGSPHFGDGTRLSIL.